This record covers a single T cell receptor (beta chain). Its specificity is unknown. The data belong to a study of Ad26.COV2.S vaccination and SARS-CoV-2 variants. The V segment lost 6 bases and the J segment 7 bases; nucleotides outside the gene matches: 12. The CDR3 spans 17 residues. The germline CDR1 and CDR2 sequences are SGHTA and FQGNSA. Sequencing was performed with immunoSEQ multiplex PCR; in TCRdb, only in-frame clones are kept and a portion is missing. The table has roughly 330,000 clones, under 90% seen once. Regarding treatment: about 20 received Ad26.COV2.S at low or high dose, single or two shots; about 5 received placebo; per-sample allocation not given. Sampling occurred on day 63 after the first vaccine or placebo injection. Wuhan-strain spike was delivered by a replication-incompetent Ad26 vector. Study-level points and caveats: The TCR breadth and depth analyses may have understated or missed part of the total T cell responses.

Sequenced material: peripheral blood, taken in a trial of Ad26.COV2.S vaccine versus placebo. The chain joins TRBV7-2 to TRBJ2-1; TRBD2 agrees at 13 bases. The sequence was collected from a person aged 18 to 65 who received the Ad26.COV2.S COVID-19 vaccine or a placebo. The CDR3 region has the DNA TGTGCCAGCAGTCAGCACTCGGGACTAGCGGGGCCAAATGAGCAGTTCTTC. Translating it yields CASSQHSGLAGPNEQFF.